Listed here are 7 T cell receptor beta chains from one sample, sequenced in a study of OX40 agonist ivuxolimab in advanced cancers. Method: immunoSEQ multiplex PCR; TCRdb's copy keeps in-frame clones and lacks some. This table has around 74,000 clones, 85% appearing once. This specimen was CD4+ or CD8+ T cells sorted from blood, taken in a trial of the OX40 agonist ivuxolimab. Receptor source: an adult with an advanced solid tumor such as melanoma, head and neck, liver or kidney cancer.

This sequence joins TRBV5-1 and TRBJ1-4, with D possibly TRBD1 on 6 matching bases. V was trimmed by 4 bases and J by 3 bases, leaving 16 bases between them. Germline CDR1 reads SGHRS; CDR2 reads YFSETQ. The CDR3 spans 16 residues. This CDR3 is CASSLGSGAANEKLFF. The CDR3 DNA follows: TGCGCCAGCAGCCTGGGATCGGGGGCTGCTAATGAAAAACTGTTTTTT.

The V gene is TRBV5-1, the J gene TRBJ2-1, with no clear D. V was trimmed by 0 bases and J by 4 bases, leaving 5 bases between them. There are 13 residues in the CDR3. Germline V gene lookup returns CDR1 SGHRS and CDR2 YFSETQ. For the CDR3, the DNA is TGCGCCAGCAGCTTGGGGATTTACAATGAGCAGTTCTTC. This translates into CASSLGIYNEQFF.

The chain couples TRBV11-2 to TRBJ1-3, with D possibly TRBD1 on 5 matching bases. In germline, CDR1 is SGHAT, CDR2 FQNNGV. The CDR3 spans 18 residues. Trimming cost V 4 bases and J 3 bases, with 22 bases left between them. As DNA, the CDR3 is TGTGCCAGCAGCTCCCAGAAGCGGTGGGGGGAAAATGGAAACACCATATATTTT. It translates to CASSSQKRWGENGNTIYF.

The chain combines TRBV7-2 with TRBJ1-4; D might be TRBD1 (6 bases). The V and J ends lost 5 bases and 4 bases respectively, with 11 bases between them. This CDR3 spans 14 amino acids. The V gene's germline CDR1 is SGHTA and CDR2 FQGNSA. The CDR3 is CASSPGQNNEKLFF. CDR3 sequence (DNA): TGTGCCAGCAGCCCTGGACAGAATAATGAAAAACTGTTTTTT.

V usage is TRBV18 and J usage is TRBJ2-7, with D maybe TRBD1 (5 bases). The germline gives CDR1 KGHSH, CDR2 LQKENI. The CDR3 runs 14 residues. The V end was cut by 6 bases, the J end by 0 bases, with 12 bases between. The CDR3 spells CASSFGQGSYEQYF. CDR3 in DNA: TGTGCCAGCTCGTTCGGGCAGGGCTCCTACGAGCAGTACTTC.

The CDR3 here is CASSLGSVGRRNSPLHF. The CDR3 nucleotides read TGTGCCAGCAGCTTAGGGTCGGTAGGGAGAAGGAATTCACCCCTCCACTTT. This chain joins TRBV7-2 and TRBJ1-6; D is uncertain. Trimming shortened V by 1 base and J by 7 bases, and 17 bases separated the two germline ends. The CDR3 runs to 17 residues. Germline assignment: CDR1 SGHTA and CDR2 FQGNSA. Filled out from reference TRBV7-2 and TRBJ1-6, the complete variable domain reads GAGVSQSPSNKVTEKGKDVELRCDPISGHTALYWYRQSLGQGLEFLIYFQGNSAPDKSGLPSDRFSAERTGGSVSTLTIQRTQQEDSAVYLCASSLGSVGRRNSPLHFGNGTRLTVT.

The chain couples TRBV20-1 to TRBJ1-1; D is possibly TRBD1 (5 bases). Trimming pared 5 bases from V and 10 bases from J, leaving 11 bases between. The CDR3 consists of 10 residues. Germline lookup yields CDR1 DFQATT and CDR2 SNEGSKA (reference sequence). The CDR3 protein is CSAPLGGAFF. The DNA for the CDR3 is TGCAGTGCTCCATTGGGGGGAGCTTTCTTT.